What follows is one T cell receptor (beta chain) and its context. As yet, its antigen is unknown. The CDR3 has 16 amino acids. V dropped 0 bases and J dropped 6; count of bases not matched to a gene: 6. In germline, CDR1 is LGHNA, CDR2 YSLEER. TCRdb keeps only in-frame clones here, not all; method: immunoSEQ multiplex PCR. This sample has 75,000 to 100,000 clones; around four fifths occur once, and the top ten carry approximately 0.47%. The data belong to a study of T cell clones after liver transplantation. Study-wide findings and caveats: These preliminary findings come from unstandardized post-transplant sampling times.

The clonotype originates from a human patient who received a liver transplant. A share of the T cells may be of graft donor origin. This material consisted of CD4+ T cells from blood, taken 45 to 46 months after liver transplant. The chain joins TRBV4-3 to TRBJ1-4; TRBD1 matches at 8 bases. The CDR3 DNA reads as TGCGCCAGCAGCCAAGATGGGAGCAGGGGGCATGAAAAACTGTTTTTT. As protein: CASSQDGSRGHEKLFF.